The 21 T cell receptor beta chains in this list originate from one sample, sequenced in a study of blood T cell repertoires in COVID-19. The table came from immunoSEQ multiplex PCR; TCRdb's copy has only in-frame clones and leaves some out. The repertoire holds about 97,000 clones, with around 87% as singletons. Specimen: peripheral blood. These receptors were obtained from a human donor in a cohort sampled during active COVID-19.

The chain links TRBV7-9 to TRBJ2-7, with 8 bases matching TRBD2. V lost 5 bases to trimming and J lost 3 bases; unmatched junction nucleotides: 15. The CDR3 is 17 amino acids. Germline lookup yields CDR1 SEHNR and CDR2 FQNEAQ (reference sequence). This CDR3 is CASSNPLGLAGSYEQYF. CDR3 DNA sequence: TGTGCCAGCAGCAACCCCCTTGGGTTAGCGGGAAGCTACGAGCAGTACTTC.

The table lists this clone with a count of one. J is TRBJ2-3 and V is TRBV6-2 or TRBV6-3; maybe TRBD1 (6 bases). Deletions cut 5 bases from V and 6 bases from J, with 12 bases between. CDR1 and CDR2 (germline): MNHEY, SVGEGT. This CDR3 is built from 13 residues. Here the CDR3 DNA reads TGTGCCAGCAGTCCGGACAGATTCGATACGCAGTATTTT. Protein product: CASSPDRFDTQYF.

There are a few counts of this clone. This sequence joins TRBV10-3 and TRBJ2-7; D gene unclear. The V and J ends lost 2 bases and 5 bases respectively, with 13 bases between them. The CDR3 loop spans 14 amino acids. Germline CDR1 is ENHRY and CDR2 is SYGVKD. The CDR3 loop reads CAISEDGSIHEQYF. CDR3 coding DNA: TGTGCCATCAGTGAGGATGGTAGCATCCACGAGCAGTACTTC.

This clone has only a few counts. The V call is TRBV5-1, the J call TRBJ1-5, with 7 bases aligning to TRBD1. The CDR3 sequence is 15 residues long. The V gene end was trimmed by 4 bases and the J gene end by 8 bases; junction bases not matched to a gene: 12. Germline loops: CDR1 SGHRS, CDR2 YFSETQ. The CDR3 DNA reads TGCGCCAGCAGCCCTGGGACAGCGGAAGGTGAGCCCCAGCATTTT. Residues: CASSPGTAEGEPQHF.

This chain uses TRBV9 with TRBJ2-7; 11 bases line up with TRBD2. Germline lookup yields CDR1 SGDLS and CDR2 YYNGEE. The CDR3 covers 15 residues. V lost 4 bases to trimming and J lost 4 bases; unmatched junction nucleotides: 7. In nucleotides, the CDR3 is TGTGCCAGCAGCCAAACTAGCGGGAGTGCGTACGAGCAGTACTTC. Protein product: CASSQTSGSAYEQYF.

With regard to this clone: Distinct nucleotide sequences in the sample also encode this CDR3. This chain connects TRBV5-1 to TRBJ2-7, with D tentatively TRBD1 (6 bases). CDR1 and CDR2 (germline): SGHRS, YFSETQ. Trimming removed 1 base from V and 3 bases from J, with 14 bases in between. The CDR3 has 15 residues. Here the CDR3 reads CASSLWTVLNYEQYF. CDR3 nucleotide sequence: TGCGCCAGCAGCTTGTGGACAGTTCTAAACTACGAGCAGTACTTC.

The genes are TRBV28 and TRBJ1-1, with D unresolved. Germline CDR1 MDHEN, CDR2 SYDVKM. This CDR3 is built from 14 residues. Trimming removed 7 bases from V and 4 bases from J, with 16 bases in between. The CDR3 loop is CASNIQTPGTEAFF. In nucleotides, the CDR3 is TGTGCCAGCAACATACAGACACCCGGCACTGAAGCTTTCTTT.

The sample holds a few counts of this clone. The genes are TRBV5-1 and TRBJ2-1, with 13 positions matching TRBD2. V trimming: 4 bases; J trimming: 6 bases; junction bases outside the gene matches: 7. The CDR3 sequence is 16 residues long. The V gene's germline CDR1 is SGHRS and CDR2 YFSETQ. As DNA, the CDR3 is TGCGCCAGCAGCGGCTGGACTAGCGGGAGTACCAATGAGCAGTTCTTC. This codes for CASSGWTSGSTNEQFF. Using reference TRBV5-1 and TRBJ2-1 for the parts outside the CDR3, the full variable domain is KAGVTQTPRYLIKTRGQQVTLSCSPISGHRSVSWYQQTPGQGLQFLFEYFSETQRNKGNFPGRFSGRQFSNSRSEMNVSTLELGDSALYLCASSGWTSGSTNEQFFGPGTRLTVL.

The chain uses TRBV2 and TRBJ1-1; no definite D call. This CDR3 comprises 16 residues. Trimming shortened V by 6 bases and J by 5 bases, and 22 bases separated the two germline ends. CDR1 and CDR2 (germline): SNHLY, FYNNEI. CDR3 protein: CASSPRPGRTWTEAFF. The CDR3 DNA is TGTGCCAGCAGCCCCAGGCCCGGGCGGACTTGGACTGAAGCTTTCTTT.

J is TRBJ2-5 and V is TRBV7-9, with 10 bases matching TRBD1. Germline CDR1 reads SEHNR; CDR2 reads FQNEAQ (reference sequence). The trim removed 3 bases at V and 2 bases at J, leaving 6 bases unmatched. This CDR3 comprises 16 residues. The CDR3 nucleotides read TGTGCCAGCAGCTTCGGGACAGGGGTGACACAAGAGACCCAGTACTTC. Its protein is CASSFGTGVTQETQYF.

Comments on this clone: The sample carries other DNA sequences with the same CDR3. V usage is TRBV11-3 and J usage is TRBJ1-3; no clear D. Deletions cut 4 bases from V and 3 bases from J, with 7 bases between. The CDR3 runs to 13 residues. Germline lookup yields CDR1 SGHNT and CDR2 YENEEA. CDR3 DNA: TGTGCCAGCAGCTCGGGTAGTGGAAACACCATATATTTT. As protein: CASSSGSGNTIYF.

The chain couples TRBV28 to TRBJ2-1, with 7 nucleotides matching TRBD1. The V segment lost 2 bases and the J segment 7 bases; nucleotides outside the gene matches: 14. CDR1 is MDHEN, CDR2 SYDVKM, per germline. The CDR3 contains 17 residues. CDR3 sequence reads: CASSLEGDSFIGNEQFF. The CDR3, as DNA: TGTGCCAGCAGTTTAGAAGGGGACAGTTTTATAGGGAATGAGCAGTTCTTC.

V usage is TRBV29-1 and J usage is TRBJ2-5; no reliable D call. CDR3 length: 12 residues. The germline V gene encodes CDR1 SQVTM and CDR2 ANQGSEA. The CDR3 here is CSAYSHQETQYF. In DNA form, the CDR3 reads TGCAGTGCCTACTCCCATCAAGAGACCCAGTACTTC.

This chain joins TRBV6-5 and TRBJ2-3; TRBD2 agrees at 8 bases. Germline loops: CDR1 MNHEY, CDR2 SVGAGI. The length of the CDR3 is 13 residues. V lost 10 bases, J lost 0 bases, and 3 bases stayed unmatched. The CDR3 DNA reads TGTGCCACCGGACTAGCAAGCACAGATACGCAGTATTTT. Translated: CATGLASTDTQYF.

CDR3 in amino acids: CATSDFTGASYNEQFF. The CDR3 coding sequence is TGTGCCACCAGTGATTTCACAGGGGCCTCCTACAATGAGCAGTTCTTC. The gene calls are TRBV24-1 and TRBJ2-1; 7 nucleotides line up with TRBD1. J was trimmed by 0 bases and V by 1 base; bases with no gene match: 2. The V gene's germline CDR1 is KGHDR and CDR2 SFDVKD. The length of the CDR3 is 16 residues.

The CDR3 DNA reads as TGTGCCAGCAGCCCGGCTCGGGGCACAGATACGCAGTATTTT. It translates to CASSPARGTDTQYF. This chain joins TRBV6-5 and TRBJ2-3, with D hard to call. Germline V gene lookup returns CDR1 MNHEY and CDR2 SVGAGI. Trimming shortened V by 6 bases and J by 1 base, and 11 bases separated the two germline ends. CDR3 length equals 14 residues.

J is TRBJ2-7 and V is TRBV27; 7 nucleotides align to TRBD2. The CDR3 spans 13 residues. Germline loops: CDR1 MNHEY, CDR2 SMNVEV (reference sequence). V shed 3 bases and J 7 bases; nucleotides not matched to a gene: 6. CDR3 DNA sequence: TGTGCCAGCAGTTTTCGACTAGCAGGAGAGCAGTACTTC. The encoded protein is CASSFRLAGEQYF.

There are a few counts of this clone. The chain links TRBV7-3 to TRBJ2-7, with 9 bases lining up with TRBD1. The length of the CDR3 is 14 residues. Germline V gene sequence: CDR1 SGHTA, CDR2 FQGTGA. V shed 5 bases and J 4 bases; nucleotides not matched to a gene: 6. The CDR3 spells CASSLNRGRYEQYF. The CDR3 coding sequence is TGTGCCAGCAGCCTAAACAGGGGGCGGTACGAGCAGTACTTC.

This clone was seen only a few times. The CDR3 spells CASSQGGQGGYEQYF. The CDR3 coding sequence is TGTGCCAGCAGCCAAGGAGGACAGGGTGGTTACGAGCAGTACTTC. The gene calls are TRBV3-1 (or the pseudogene TRBV3-2) and TRBJ2-7; 8 nucleotides agree with TRBD1. This CDR3 is built from 15 residues. Trimming took 1 base from V and 4 from J; bases not matched to a gene: 6. Germline CDR1 and CDR2: LGHDT and YNNKEL (reference sequence).

This clone was seen only once. The chain is built from TRBV14 and TRBJ2-5, with a tentative D call TRBD1 (6 bases). Germline CDR1 reads SGHDN; CDR2 reads FVKESK. This CDR3 contains 16 residues. Trimming stripped 4 bases from V and 2 bases from J, with 17 bases between. This chain's CDR3 is CASSPVRGFLQETQYF. The DNA for the CDR3 is TGTGCCAGCAGCCCTGTAAGGGGGTTTCTTCAAGAGACCCAGTACTTC.

V usage is TRBV5-5 and J usage is TRBJ1-1; D gene ambiguous. Trimming left V 2 bases short and J 2 bases short, with 10 bases between. This CDR3 comprises 14 residues. From germline, CDR1 is SGHKS and CDR2 YYEKEE (reference sequence). DNA for the CDR3: TGTGCCAGCAGCTTTCCCAACAGAAACACTGAAGCTTTCTTT. Its protein product is CASSFPNRNTEAFF.